The rows below give T cell receptor beta chains drawn from one sample of a study of shared clonotypes between healthy human individuals. The repertoire was sequenced with immunoSEQ multiplex PCR; TCRdb's copy has only in-frame clones and lacks some. The data show around 550,000 clones, 85% to 95% seen once. Source material: naive CD8+ T cells sorted from blood. The receptors were gathered from a woman in her 30s in good health. Both conserved end residues are part of each CDR3. The order of the fields is clone size, D gene, V gene, J gene, CDR3 DNA, CDR3 protein. D genes are given only for firm matches. Clone size is shown for a subset of rows, as once, few, many or a class of expanded clone.

-,-,TRBV29-1,TRBJ1-2,TGCAGCGTTCGGGTCGGGGCAGCTCCCTATGGCTACACCTTC,CSVRVGAAPYGYTF
-,TRBD2,TRBV9,TRBJ2-2,TGTGCCAGCTGCCCTAGCGGGACAAACACCGGGGAGCTGTTTTTT,CASCPSGTNTGELFF
-,-,TRBV9,TRBJ2-7,TGTGCCAGCAGCGGGGGGAGTTCCTACGAGCAGTACTTC,CASSGGSSYEQYF
-,-,TRBV5-4,TRBJ2-1,TGTGCCAGCAGCTTGGAAAGTGAGCAGTTCTTC,CASSLESEQFF
-,TRBD1,TRBV7-9,TRBJ1-1,TGTGCCAGCAGCCGGACAGGGGGCCCTGAAGCTTTCTTT,CASSRTGGPEAFF
few,-,TRBV7-9,TRBJ2-7,TGTGCCAGCAGCCCAGTACTCCGATACGAGCAGTACTTC,CASSPVLRYEQYF
-,-,TRBV28,TRBJ1-2,TGTGCCAGCAGTTTAGGTGGGAGGGACTATGGCTACACCTTC,CASSLGGRDYGYTF
-,-,TRBV27,TRBJ2-7,TGTGCCAGCAGCCCTGGTTCAGGGGCGTTCGTCGAGCAGTACTTC,CASSPGSGAFVEQYF
-,TRBD1,TRBV30,TRBJ2-7,TGTGCCTGGCTTATCAGTTTGGGGACAGGGACCTACGAGCAGTACTTC,CAWLISLGTGTYEQYF
-,-,TRBV28,TRBJ1-4,TGTGCCAGCAGTTCACCCATTCACCAAATTACATGGGTTGCAACTAATGAAAAACTGTTTTTT,CASSSPIHQITWVATNEKLFF
-,-,TRBV4-1,TRBJ2-7,TGCGCCAGCAGCCAAGGCCAGTTTACCTACGAGCAGTACTTC,CASSQGQFTYEQYF